The 15 T cell receptor beta chains in this list originate from one sample, sequenced in a study of Ad26.COV2.S vaccination and SARS-CoV-2 variants. The data were produced by immunoSEQ multiplex PCR, yet TCRdb's version contains in-frame clones alone and is incomplete. The sample has a few hundred thousand clones; 92% are singletons. Treatment: around 19 received Ad26.COV2.S at low or high dose, single or two shots; 5 received placebo; per-sample allocation not given. Each sample was drawn 63 days after the first injection (of vaccine or placebo). The material sequenced was peripheral blood, taken in a trial of Ad26.COV2.S vaccine versus placebo. These receptors were collected from a person aged 18-60 years who received the Ad26.COV2.S COVID-19 vaccine or a placebo.

Only one count was recorded for this clone. V usage is TRBV4-3 and J usage is TRBJ1-2, with TRBD1 matching 8 bases. The V gene end was trimmed by 4 bases and the J gene end by 5 bases; junction bases not matched to a gene: 9. Germline V gene sequence: CDR1 LGHNA, CDR2 YSLEER. This CDR3 is built from 15 residues. The CDR3: CASSPGDRTSYGYTF. The DNA for the CDR3 is TGCGCCAGCAGCCCCGGGGACAGGACCTCATATGGCTACACCTTC.

This chain links TRBV3-1 (or the pseudogene TRBV3-2) with TRBJ2-5; 7 nucleotides align to TRBD2. Unmatched junction bases numbered 15, after V lost 5 bases and J lost 0 bases. The CDR3 covers 18 residues. Germline loops: CDR1 LGHDT, CDR2 YNNKEL (reference sequence). The CDR3 DNA sequence: TGTGCCAGCAGCGATCCGCCTCTGACTAGCCATTACCAAGAGACCCAGTACTTC. Residues: CASSDPPLTSHYQETQYF.

This clone was picked up one time. The V gene is TRBV6-1, the J gene TRBJ2-3; 8 nucleotides align to TRBD2. Germline loops: CDR1 MNHNS, CDR2 SASEGT. V lost 2 bases to trimming and J lost 3 bases; unmatched junction nucleotides: 7. The CDR3 has 16 amino acids. This chain's CDR3 is CASSERVAGRTDTQYF. In DNA, the CDR3 is TGTGCCAGCAGTGAACGGGTAGCGGGGAGGACAGATACGCAGTATTTT.

The V gene is TRBV12-3 or TRBV12-4, the J gene TRBJ2-5; D is tentatively TRBD1 or TRBD2 (5 bases each). The CDR3 is 13 residues long. The V gene lost 3 bases and the J gene lost 5 bases, with 10 bases spanning the gap. The CDR3 nucleotides are TGTGCCAGCAGTTTCCCGGGGCGCGAGACCCAGTACTTC. Translation: CASSFPGRETQYF.

The rearrangement joins TRBV12-3 or TRBV12-4 to TRBJ1-2; D call uncertain. Deletions cut 8 bases from V and 1 base from J, with 11 bases between. The CDR3 has 13 residues. CDR3 DNA sequence: TGTGCCAGCGCCCCCCCTTATAACTATGGCTACACCTTC. It encodes CASAPPYNYGYTF.

V and J are TRBV4-1 and TRBJ1-5; weak D call: TRBD1 (6 bases). In germline, CDR1 is MGHRA, CDR2 YSYEKL. Trimming cost V 5 bases and J 3 bases, with 14 bases left between them. CDR3 size: 15 residues. In nucleotides, the CDR3 is TGCGCCAGCAGCTTCTCCGGGACACACAATCAGCCCCAGCATTTT. Amino acid sequence: CASSFSGTHNQPQHF.

This sequence joins TRBV13 and TRBJ1-3, with D perhaps matching TRBD1 (6 bases). V lost 5 bases to trimming and J lost 2 bases, with 13 bases between them. The CDR3 extends over 15 amino acids. Germline V gene lookup returns CDR1 PRHDT and CDR2 FYEKMQ (reference sequence). This CDR3 reads CASSLDTGTGNTIYF. In nucleotides, the CDR3 is TGTGCCAGCAGCCTGGACACAGGGACTGGAAACACCATATATTTT.

In its sample, this clone was seen once. The chain uses TRBV19 and TRBJ1-5, with D uncertain. The V and J ends lost 3 bases and 2 bases respectively, with 5 bases between them. The CDR3 runs to 13 residues. CDR1 and CDR2 (germline): LNHDA, SQIVND (reference sequence). CDR3 sequence: CASSIAGNQPQHF. CDR3 sequence (DNA): TGTGCCAGTAGTATCGCCGGCAATCAGCCCCAGCATTTT. Filled out from reference TRBV19 and TRBJ1-5, the complete variable domain reads DGGITQSPKYLFRKEGQNVTLSCEQNLNHDAMYWYRQDPGQGLRLIYYSQIVNDFQKGDIAEGYSVSREKKESFPLTVTSAQKNPTAFYLCASSIAGNQPQHFGDGTRLSIL.

V is TRBV5-1 and J is TRBJ1-1, with a possible D match to TRBD1 (5 bases). The CDR3 contains 15 residues. Per germline, CDR1 SGHRS and CDR2 YFSETQ. The V and J ends lost 2 bases and 2 bases respectively, with 13 bases between them. CDR3 loop: CASSLWGPPNTEAFF. The CDR3 DNA reads as TGCGCCAGCAGCTTATGGGGCCCCCCAAACACTGAAGCTTTCTTT.

This clone was recorded once. The chain couples TRBV28 to TRBJ2-5, with 7 bases aligning to TRBD1. The germline CDR1 and CDR2 sequences are MDHEN and SYDVKM. The J segment lost 2 bases and the V segment lost 6 bases, leaving 12 bases of the junction unmatched. This CDR3 spans 16 amino acids. The CDR3 sequence: CASSLPALGQQETQYF. The CDR3 nucleotides read TGTGCCAGCAGCCTACCAGCCCTGGGACAGCAAGAGACCCAGTACTTC.

This chain joins TRBV6-2 or TRBV6-3 and TRBJ1-1, with 7 bases lining up with TRBD1. The V gene end was trimmed by 2 bases and the J gene end by 2 bases; junction bases not matched to a gene: 5. CDR1 is MNHEY and CDR2 is SVGEGT in the germline V gene. The CDR3 extends over 15 amino acids. The CDR3 region has the DNA TGTGCCAGCAGTTACCCACGGGACAGTAACACTGAAGCTTTCTTT. Translated: CASSYPRDSNTEAFF.

The genes are TRBV7-9 and TRBJ2-3; possible D gene TRBD2, 6 bases. Germline assignment: CDR1 SEHNR and CDR2 FQNEAQ (reference sequence). V was cut by 3 bases and J by 6 bases, with 22 bases left in between. The CDR3 consists of 17 residues. CDR3 coding DNA: TGTGCCAGCAGCTTGGGCTTGGGTGGACGGGGGAGCGATACGCAGTATTTT. Its translation is CASSLGLGGRGSDTQYF.

The chain employs TRBV6-6 and TRBJ1-6; possibly TRBD1 for D (5 bases). Germline CDR1 is MNHNY and CDR2 is SVGAGI (reference sequence). The CDR3 covers 15 residues. V dropped 0 bases and J dropped 7 bases, with 10 bases sitting between them. The CDR3 is CASSYSTRENSPLHF. The CDR3 DNA follows: TGTGCCAGCAGTTACTCGACCAGGGAGAATTCACCCCTCCACTTT.

Notes on this clone: Additional DNA sequences in this sample encode the identical CDR3. This chain connects TRBV19 to TRBJ1-5; D is ambiguous. Germline V CDR1 and CDR2: LNHDA, SQIVND (reference sequence). CDR3 length: 13 residues. Trimming removed 2 bases at V and 0 bases at J, with 2 bases between. This chain's CDR3 is CASSISSNQPQHF. The DNA of the CDR3 is TGTGCCAGTAGTATAAGTAGCAATCAGCCCCAGCATTTT.

The J gene is TRBJ1-1, the V gene TRBV19; a possible D gene is TRBD1 (6 bases). In germline, CDR1 is LNHDA, CDR2 SQIVND (reference sequence). V was pared by 7 bases and J by 8 bases, with 14 bases between. The CDR3 consists of 12 residues. In DNA form, the CDR3 reads TGTGCCAGTACCGAGGGGGGAGTGGAAGCTTTCTTT. This sequence encodes CASTEGGVEAFF.